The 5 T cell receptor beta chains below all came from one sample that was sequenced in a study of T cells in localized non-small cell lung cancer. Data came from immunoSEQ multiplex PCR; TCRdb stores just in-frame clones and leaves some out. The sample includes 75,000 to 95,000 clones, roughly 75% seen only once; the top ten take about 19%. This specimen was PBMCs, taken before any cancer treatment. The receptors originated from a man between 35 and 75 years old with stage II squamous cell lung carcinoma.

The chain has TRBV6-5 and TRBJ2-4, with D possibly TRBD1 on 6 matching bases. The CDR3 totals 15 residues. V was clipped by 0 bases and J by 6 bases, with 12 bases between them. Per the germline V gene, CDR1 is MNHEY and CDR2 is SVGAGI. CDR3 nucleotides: TGTGCCAGCAGTTACTCGGACAGTGGCCTAAACATTCAGTACTTC. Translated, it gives CASSYSDSGLNIQYF.

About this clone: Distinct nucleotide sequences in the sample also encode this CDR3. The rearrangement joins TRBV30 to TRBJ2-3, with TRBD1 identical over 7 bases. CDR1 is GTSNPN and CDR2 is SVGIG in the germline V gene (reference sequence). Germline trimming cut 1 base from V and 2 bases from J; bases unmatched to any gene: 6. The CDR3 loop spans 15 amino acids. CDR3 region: CAWSGAGGLTDTQYF. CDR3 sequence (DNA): TGTGCCTGGAGTGGGGCAGGGGGTCTCACAGATACGCAGTATTTT.

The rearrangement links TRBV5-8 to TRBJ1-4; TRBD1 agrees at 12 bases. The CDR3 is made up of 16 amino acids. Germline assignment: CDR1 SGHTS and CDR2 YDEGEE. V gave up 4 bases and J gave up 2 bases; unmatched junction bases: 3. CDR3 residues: CASSKGQGATNEKLFF. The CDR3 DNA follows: TGTGCCAGCAGCAAGGGACAGGGGGCGACTAATGAAAAACTGTTTTTT.

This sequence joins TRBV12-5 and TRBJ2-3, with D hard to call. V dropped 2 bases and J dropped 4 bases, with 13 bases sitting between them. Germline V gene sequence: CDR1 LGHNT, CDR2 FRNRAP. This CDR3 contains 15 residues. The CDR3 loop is CASGLTALGPDTQYF. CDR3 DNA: TGTGCTAGTGGTTTGACCGCCCTTGGGCCAGATACGCAGTATTTT.

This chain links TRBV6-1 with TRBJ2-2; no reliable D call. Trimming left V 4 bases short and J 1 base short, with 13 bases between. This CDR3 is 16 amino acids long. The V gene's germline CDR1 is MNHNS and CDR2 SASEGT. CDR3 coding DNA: TGTGCCAGCAGTGGTTCACGGACCCTGAACACCGGGGAGCTGTTTTTT. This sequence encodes CASSGSRTLNTGELFF.